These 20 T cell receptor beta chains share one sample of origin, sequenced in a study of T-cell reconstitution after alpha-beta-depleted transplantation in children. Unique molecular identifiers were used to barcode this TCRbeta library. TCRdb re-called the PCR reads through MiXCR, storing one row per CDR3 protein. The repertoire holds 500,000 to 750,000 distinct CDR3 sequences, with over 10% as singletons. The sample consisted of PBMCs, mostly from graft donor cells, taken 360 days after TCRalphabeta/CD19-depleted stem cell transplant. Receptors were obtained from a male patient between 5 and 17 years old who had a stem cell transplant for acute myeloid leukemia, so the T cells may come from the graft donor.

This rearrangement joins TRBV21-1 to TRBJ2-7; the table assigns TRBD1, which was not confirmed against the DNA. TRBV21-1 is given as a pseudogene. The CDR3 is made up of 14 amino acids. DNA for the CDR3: TGTGCCAGCTACGTGGGGGACACCTCCTACGAGCAGTACTTC. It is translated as CASYVGDTSYEQYF.

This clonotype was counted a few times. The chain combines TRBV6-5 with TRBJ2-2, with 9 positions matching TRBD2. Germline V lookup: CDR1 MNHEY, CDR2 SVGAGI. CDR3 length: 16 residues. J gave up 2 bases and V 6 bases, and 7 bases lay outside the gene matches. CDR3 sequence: CASSRIAGVNTGELFF. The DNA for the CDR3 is TGTGCCAGCAGCCGGATAGCGGGAGTCAACACCGGGGAGCTGTTTTTT.

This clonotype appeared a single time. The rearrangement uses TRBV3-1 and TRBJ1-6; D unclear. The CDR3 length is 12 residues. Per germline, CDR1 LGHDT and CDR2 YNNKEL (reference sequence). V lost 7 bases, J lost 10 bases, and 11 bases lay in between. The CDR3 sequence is CASTSVGSPLHF. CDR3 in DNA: TGTGCCAGCACGTCAGTTGGGTCACCCCTCCACTTT.

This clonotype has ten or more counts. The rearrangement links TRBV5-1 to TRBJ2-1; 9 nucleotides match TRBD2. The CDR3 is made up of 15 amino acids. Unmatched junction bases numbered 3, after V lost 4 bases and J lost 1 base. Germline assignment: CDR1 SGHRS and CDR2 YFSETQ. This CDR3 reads CASSLSGRSYNEQFF. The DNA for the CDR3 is TGCGCCAGCAGCCTAAGCGGGAGGTCCTACAATGAGCAGTTCTTC.

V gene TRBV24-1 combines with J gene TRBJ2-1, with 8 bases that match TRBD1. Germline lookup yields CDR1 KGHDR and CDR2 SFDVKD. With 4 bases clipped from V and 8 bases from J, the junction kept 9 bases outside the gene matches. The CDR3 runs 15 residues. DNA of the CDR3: TGTGCCACCAGTGACTCCGGGACAGGTCCGCATGAGCAGTTCTTC. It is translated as CATSDSGTGPHEQFF.

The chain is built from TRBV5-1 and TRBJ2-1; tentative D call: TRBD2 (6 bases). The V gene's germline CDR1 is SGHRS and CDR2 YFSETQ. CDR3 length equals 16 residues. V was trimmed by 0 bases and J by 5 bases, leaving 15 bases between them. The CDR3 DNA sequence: TGCGCCAGCAGCTTGGCCTCACAGCGGGTCAACAATGAGCAGTTCTTC. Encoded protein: CASSLASQRVNNEQFF. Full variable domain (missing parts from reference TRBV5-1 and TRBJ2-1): KAGVTQTPRYLIKTRGQQVTLSCSPISGHRSVSWYQQTPGQGLQFLFEYFSETQRNKGNFPGRFSGRQFSNSRSEMNVSTLELGDSALYLCASSLASQRVNNEQFFGPGTRLTVL.

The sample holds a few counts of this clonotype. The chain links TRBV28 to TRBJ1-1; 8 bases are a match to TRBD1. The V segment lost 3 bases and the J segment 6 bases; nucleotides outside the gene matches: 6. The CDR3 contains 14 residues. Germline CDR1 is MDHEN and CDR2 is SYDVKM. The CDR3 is CASSLTGVGAEAFF. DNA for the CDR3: TGTGCCAGCAGTTTGACAGGGGTAGGAGCTGAAGCTTTCTTT.

The CDR3 region is CASSSDSLGQGSSYEQYF. For the CDR3, the DNA is TGCGCCAGCAGCTCAGATAGCTTGGGCCAGGGGTCCTCCTACGAGCAGTACTTC. This rearrangement joins TRBV4-3 to TRBJ2-7; tentative D call: TRBD1 (6 bases). Germline V gene data show CDR1 as LGHNA and CDR2 as YSLEER. The CDR3 has 18 amino acids. Deletions cut 5 bases from V and 0 bases from J, with 23 bases between.

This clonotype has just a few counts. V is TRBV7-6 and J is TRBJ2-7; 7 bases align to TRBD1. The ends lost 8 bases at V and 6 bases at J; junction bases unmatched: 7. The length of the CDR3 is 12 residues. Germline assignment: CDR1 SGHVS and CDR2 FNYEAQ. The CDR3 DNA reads TGTGCCAGCGGGGTAGGGGGCGGCGAGCAGTACTTC. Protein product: CASGVGGGEQYF.

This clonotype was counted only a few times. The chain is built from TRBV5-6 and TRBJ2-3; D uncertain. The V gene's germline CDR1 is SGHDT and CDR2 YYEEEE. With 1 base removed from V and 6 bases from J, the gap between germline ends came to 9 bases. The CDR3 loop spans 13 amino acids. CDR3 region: CASSLIGSDTQYF. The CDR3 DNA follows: TGTGCCAGCAGCTTGATAGGTTCGGATACGCAGTATTTT.

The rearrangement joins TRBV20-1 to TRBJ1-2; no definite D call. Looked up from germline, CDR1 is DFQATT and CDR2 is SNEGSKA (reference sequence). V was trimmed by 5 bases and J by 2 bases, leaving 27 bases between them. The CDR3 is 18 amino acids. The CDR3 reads CSASPTENRGSPNYGYTF. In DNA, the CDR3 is TGCAGTGCTTCTCCGACCGAGAATCGAGGTAGCCCAAACTATGGCTACACCTTC.

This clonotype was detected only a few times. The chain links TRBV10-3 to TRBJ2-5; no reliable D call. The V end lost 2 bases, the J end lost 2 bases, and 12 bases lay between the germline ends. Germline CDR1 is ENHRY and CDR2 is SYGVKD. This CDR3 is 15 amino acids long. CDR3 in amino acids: CAISEHLLYQETQYF. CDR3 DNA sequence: TGTGCCATCAGTGAGCATCTCCTATATCAAGAGACCCAGTACTTC.

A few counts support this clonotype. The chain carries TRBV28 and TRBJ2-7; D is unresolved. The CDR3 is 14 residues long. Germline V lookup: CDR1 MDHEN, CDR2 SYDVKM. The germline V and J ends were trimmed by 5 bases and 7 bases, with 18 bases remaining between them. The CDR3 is CASSLRREATEQYF. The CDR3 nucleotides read TGTGCCAGCAGTCTCAGGCGAGAGGCTACAGAGCAGTACTTC.

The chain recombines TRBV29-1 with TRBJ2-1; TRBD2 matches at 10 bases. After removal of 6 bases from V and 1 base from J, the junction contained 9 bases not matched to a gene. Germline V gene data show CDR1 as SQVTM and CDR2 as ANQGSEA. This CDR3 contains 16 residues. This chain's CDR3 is CSVDLAGVRSYNEQFF. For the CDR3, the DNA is TGCAGCGTCGATCTAGCGGGAGTACGGTCCTACAATGAGCAGTTCTTC.

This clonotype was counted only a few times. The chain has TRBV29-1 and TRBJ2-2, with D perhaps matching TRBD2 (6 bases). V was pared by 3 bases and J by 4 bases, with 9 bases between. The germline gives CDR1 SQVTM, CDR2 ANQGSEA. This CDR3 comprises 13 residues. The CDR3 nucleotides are TGCAGCGTTGACGCCGGGGGCACCGGGGAGCTGTTTTTT. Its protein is CSVDAGGTGELFF.

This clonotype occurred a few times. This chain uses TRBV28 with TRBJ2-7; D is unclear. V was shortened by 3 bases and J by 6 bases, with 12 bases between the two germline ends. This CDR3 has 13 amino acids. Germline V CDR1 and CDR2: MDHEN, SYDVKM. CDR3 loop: CASSLRPSLEQYF. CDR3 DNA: TGTGCCAGCAGTTTGAGGCCTTCTCTCGAGCAGTACTTC.

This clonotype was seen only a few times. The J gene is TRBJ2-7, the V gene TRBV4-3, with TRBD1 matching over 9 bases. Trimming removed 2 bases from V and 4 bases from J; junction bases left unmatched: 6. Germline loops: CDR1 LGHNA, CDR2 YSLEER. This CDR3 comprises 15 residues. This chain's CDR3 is CASSQTTGGFYEQYF. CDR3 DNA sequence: TGCGCCAGCAGCCAAACGACAGGGGGTTTTTACGAGCAGTACTTC.

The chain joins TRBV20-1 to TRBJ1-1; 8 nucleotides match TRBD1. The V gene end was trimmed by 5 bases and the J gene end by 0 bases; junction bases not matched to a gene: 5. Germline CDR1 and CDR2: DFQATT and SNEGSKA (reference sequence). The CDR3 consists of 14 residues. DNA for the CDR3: TGCAGTGCTTTCCTCAGGGGGCTGAACACTGAAGCTTTCTTT. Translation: CSAFLRGLNTEAFF.

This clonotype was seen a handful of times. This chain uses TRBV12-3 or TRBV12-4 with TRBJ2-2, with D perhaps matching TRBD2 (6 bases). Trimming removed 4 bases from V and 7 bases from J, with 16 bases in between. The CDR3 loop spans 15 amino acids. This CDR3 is CASSSTRLVSGELFF. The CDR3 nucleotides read TGTGCCAGCAGTTCCACCCGACTAGTAAGCGGGGAGCTGTTTTTT.

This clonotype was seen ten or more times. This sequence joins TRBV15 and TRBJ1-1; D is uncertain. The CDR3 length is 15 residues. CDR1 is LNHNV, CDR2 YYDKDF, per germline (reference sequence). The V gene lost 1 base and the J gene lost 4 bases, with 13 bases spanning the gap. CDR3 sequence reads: CATSRGWELSTEAFF. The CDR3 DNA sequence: TGTGCCACCAGCAGAGGTTGGGAACTGAGCACTGAAGCTTTCTTT.